Presented here are 22 T cell receptor beta chains from one specimen sequenced in a study of T cell responses to AZD1222 COVID-19 vaccine. The repertoire was sequenced with immunoSEQ multiplex PCR; TCRdb's copy has only in-frame clones and lacks some. The table shows about 180,000 clones, with about 91% occurring only once. Here the sequenced sample was peripheral blood, taken 28 days after the second AZD1222 dose. The receptor set was obtained from an adult who received the AZD1222 COVID-19 vaccine.

The sample holds a few counts of this clone. This chain connects TRBV7-9 to TRBJ1-5; no definite D call. Germline V gene sequence: CDR1 SEHNR, CDR2 FQNEAQ (reference sequence). V was trimmed by 5 bases and J by 6 bases, leaving 14 bases between them. The CDR3 loop spans 14 amino acids. Here the CDR3 reads CASSPPVDSQPQHF. In nucleotides, the CDR3 is TGTGCCAGCAGCCCCCCGGTGGACTCTCAGCCCCAGCATTTT.

This chain joins TRBV30 and TRBJ2-2; 9 nucleotides line up with TRBD1. Germline V gene sequence: CDR1 GTSNPN, CDR2 SVGIG (reference sequence). J lost 3 bases, V lost 4 bases, and 6 bases had no gene match. The CDR3 loop spans 15 amino acids. The CDR3 DNA is TGTGCCTGGACCCCGGGGACAGGGTACACCGGGGAGCTGTTTTTT. Its protein is CAWTPGTGYTGELFF.

This chain joins TRBV2 and TRBJ2-7; D is possibly TRBD2 (6 bases). Germline CDR1 SNHLY, CDR2 FYNNEI. The CDR3 runs to 15 residues. V lost 6 bases, J lost 0 bases, and 15 bases lay in between. The CDR3 nucleotides read TGTGCCAGCAGCCGGAGGGGTACCAGCTCCTACGAGCAGTACTTC. It encodes CASSRRGTSSYEQYF.

Written as DNA, the CDR3 is TGTGCCAGCAGCCCAGACAGGGTGGGCACAGATACGCAGTATTTT. It is translated as CASSPDRVGTDTQYF. This chain links TRBV7-9 with TRBJ2-3; TRBD1 agrees at 7 bases. Germline V gene lookup returns CDR1 SEHNR and CDR2 FQNEAQ (reference sequence). V was clipped by 5 bases and J by 1 base; unmatched bases: 6. The CDR3 loop spans 15 amino acids.

This sequence joins TRBV5-4 and TRBJ1-1; 11 nucleotides agree with TRBD1. The CDR3 is 13 amino acids. V lost 3 bases, J lost 5 bases, and 0 bases stayed unmatched. The germline CDR1 and CDR2 sequences are SGHNT and YYREEE (reference sequence). CDR3 sequence reads: CASSWDRGTEAFF. CDR3 nucleotide sequence: TGTGCCAGCAGCTGGGACAGGGGGACTGAAGCTTTCTTT.

This chain uses TRBV4-2 with TRBJ2-3; D remains ambiguous. Trimming stripped 3 bases from V and 0 bases from J, with 1 base between. Germline V gene data show CDR1 as LGHNA and CDR2 as YNFKEQ. The CDR3 is made up of 12 amino acids. The CDR3 reads CASSHSTDTQYF. CDR3 DNA sequence: TGTGCCAGCAGCCATAGCACAGATACGCAGTATTTT.

V is TRBV3-1 (or the pseudogene TRBV3-2) and J is TRBJ1-2; D gene uncertain. V lost 3 bases to trimming and J lost 6 bases, with 8 bases between them. Germline-derived CDR1 and CDR2 are LGHDT and YNNKEL (reference sequence). The CDR3 loop spans 12 amino acids. The CDR3 nucleotides are TGTGCCAGCAGCCAGGTGGGAAATGGCTACACCTTC. Translation gives CASSQVGNGYTF.

The chain employs TRBV5-1 and TRBJ2-2, with D possibly matching TRBD1 (6 bases). V was shortened by 3 bases and J by 0 bases, with 15 bases between the two germline ends. Germline values: CDR1 SGHRS, CDR2 YFSETQ. CDR3 length equals 17 residues. CDR3 nucleotide sequence: TGCGCCAGCAGCTCGCTTACAGGGCCCTCGAACACCGGGGAGCTGTTTTTT. Its protein is CASSSLTGPSNTGELFF.

This clone was counted a single time. This chain links TRBV7-6 with TRBJ2-3, with 15 bases fitting TRBD2. This CDR3 spans 18 amino acids. Germline assignment: CDR1 SGHVS and CDR2 FNYEAQ. V lost 1 base to trimming and J lost 2 bases; unmatched junction nucleotides: 4. Here the CDR3 DNA reads TGTGCCAGCAGCTTAGGGACTAGCGGGGGGGGATCCACAGATACGCAGTATTTT. It encodes CASSLGTSGGGSTDTQYF.

Concerning this clone: The junction shows a germline mismatch at one end, possibly a read error. CDR3: CASSLAGGSNQPQHF. In nucleotides, the CDR3 is TGTGCCAGCAGCCTAGCAGGTGGTAGCAATCAGCCCCAGCATTTT. This sequence joins TRBV7-2 and TRBJ1-5, with D uncertain. The length of the CDR3 is 15 residues. CDR1 SGHTA and CDR2 FQGNSA come from the germline V gene.

The chain recombines TRBV20-1 with TRBJ2-7; D may be TRBD2 (5 bases). The CDR3 totals 11 residues. V lost 3 bases and J lost 4, with 7 bases in between. CDR1 is DFQATT, CDR2 SNEGSKA, per germline (reference sequence). The CDR3 DNA sequence: TGCAGTGCTAGTGAGGGTTACGAGCAGTACTTC. Its protein is CSASEGYEQYF.

The CDR3 DNA reads as TGTGCCAGCAGTTCTGGACAGGGCTGGAATGAGCAGTTCTTC. This translates into CASSSGQGWNEQFF. V usage is TRBV5-8 and J usage is TRBJ2-1; TRBD1 matches at 8 bases. The ends lost 5 bases at V and 7 bases at J; junction bases unmatched: 8. CDR1 is SGHTS and CDR2 is YDEGEE in the germline V gene. The CDR3 runs to 14 residues.

The gene calls are TRBV7-6 and TRBJ1-1; no clear D. V was cut by 0 bases and J by 0 bases, with 8 bases left in between. CDR3 length: 15 amino acids. The germline V gene encodes CDR1 SGHVS and CDR2 FNYEAQ. The CDR3 sequence: CASSLAPALNTEAFF. The CDR3 DNA is TGTGCCAGCAGCTTAGCGCCGGCTCTGAACACTGAAGCTTTCTTT.

The chain has TRBV3-1 (or the pseudogene TRBV3-2) and TRBJ2-7; 9 bases are a match to TRBD1. V shed 1 base and J 6 bases; nucleotides not matched to a gene: 7. The V gene's germline CDR1 is LGHDT and CDR2 YNNKEL (reference sequence). The CDR3 consists of 15 residues. In DNA form, the CDR3 reads TGTGCCAGCAGCCAAGGGACGGGACAGGGTCGCGAGCAGTACTTC. It encodes CASSQGTGQGREQYF.

This chain joins TRBV15 and TRBJ1-2; a possible D gene is TRBD1 (5 bases). CDR3 length: 15 amino acids. In germline, CDR1 is LNHNV, CDR2 YYDKDF (reference sequence). V gave up 0 bases and J gave up 4 bases, with 12 bases separating them. The CDR3 nucleotides are TGTGCCACCAGCAGAGACATCAGCGGGACCTATGGCTACACCTTC. This codes for CATSRDISGTYGYTF. Full variable domain (rest looked up from reference TRBV15 and TRBJ1-2): DAMVIQNPRYQVTQFGKPVTLSCSQTLNHNVMYWYQQKSSQAPKLLFHYYDKDFNNEADTPDNFQSRRPNTSFCFLDIRSPGLGDTAMYLCATSRDISGTYGYTFGSGTRLTVV.

Comment on this clone: The same CDR3 is also encoded by other DNA sequences in this sample. V and J are TRBV11-2 and TRBJ1-2; D may be TRBD1 (5 bases). CDR3 length: 12 amino acids. Trimming left V 0 bases short and J 6 bases short, with 5 bases between. Germline V gene sequence: CDR1 SGHAT, CDR2 FQNNGV. Here the CDR3 DNA reads TGTGCCAGCAGCTTAGAAGGGGATGGCTACACCTTC. Its translation is CASSLEGDGYTF.

The chain couples TRBV2 to TRBJ1-5, with D unresolved. Germline CDR1 SNHLY, CDR2 FYNNEI. V was shortened by 5 bases and J by 4 bases, with 15 bases between the two germline ends. The CDR3 sequence is 15 residues long. In DNA, the CDR3 is TGTGCCAGCAGTCCCGGTAGGGCGGTGAATCAGCCCCAGCATTTT. Its translation: CASSPGRAVNQPQHF.

The chain has TRBV6-4 and TRBJ2-2, with 13 nucleotides matching TRBD2. The germline CDR1 and CDR2 sequences are MRHNA and SNTAGT. The CDR3 covers 14 residues. Trimming at V came to 8 bases and at J to 5 bases, leaving 2 bases not matched to a gene. CDR3 bases: TGTGCCAGCCGGGGACTAGCGGGGACCGGGGAGCTGTTTTTT. Translated: CASRGLAGTGELFF.

The gene calls are TRBV5-6 and TRBJ1-2; 7 bases line up with TRBD1. Trimming removed 2 bases from V and 4 bases from J; junction bases left unmatched: 8. Germline values: CDR1 SGHDT, CDR2 YYEEEE. The CDR3 totals 15 residues. In DNA form, the CDR3 reads TGTGCCAGCAGCTTCGGGACAGAAGTATCCTATGGCTACACCTTC. This sequence encodes CASSFGTEVSYGYTF.

The gene calls are TRBV7-9 and TRBJ2-3, with unresolved D. The CDR3 extends over 15 amino acids. V lost 8 bases to trimming and J lost 1 base, with 16 bases between them. Germline V gene lookup returns CDR1 SEHNR and CDR2 FQNEAQ (reference sequence). The CDR3 protein is CASLLPAAGTDTQYF. The DNA of the CDR3 is TGTGCCAGCCTCCTCCCGGCCGCTGGCACAGATACGCAGTATTTT.

This chain links TRBV4-2 with TRBJ2-1, with D perhaps being TRBD1 or TRBD2 (6 bases each). Germline values: CDR1 LGHNA, CDR2 YNFKEQ. There are 17 residues in the CDR3. V lost 1 base and J 6 bases, leaving 19 bases between the germline ends. CDR3 sequence: CASSQAGGGGASNEQFF. Written as DNA, the CDR3 is TGTGCCAGCAGCCAAGCTGGGGGCGGCGGGGCTTCCAATGAGCAGTTCTTC.

The chain is built from TRBV15 and TRBJ1-1; weak D call: TRBD1 (6 bases). Trimming cost V 1 base and J 11 bases, with 14 bases left between them. The CDR3 consists of 13 residues. Germline V gene sequence: CDR1 LNHNV, CDR2 YYDKDF (reference sequence). Here the CDR3 DNA reads TGTGCCACCAGCAGAGGCGGGGGCCCTGGGGCTTTCTTT. This translates into CATSRGGGPGAFF.